This T cell receptor (beta chain) is from a study of identical twins. TCRdb redid the calling of the 5' RACE reads with MiXCR, one entry per CDR3 protein. The sample lists some 660,000 distinct CDR3 sequences; about 9.4% were seen once. This clonotype was observed a few times. V shed 7 bases and J shed 6 bases, with 11 bases lying between them. The V gene's germline CDR1 is SQVTM and CDR2 ANQGSEA. This CDR3 has 11 amino acids. This same sample was also part of a study on yellow fever vaccine responses in identical twins.

Source material: PBMCs. The clonotype originates from a woman between 18 and 29 years old in good health. The chain links TRBV29-1 to TRBJ2-3; no firm D call. Written as DNA, the CDR3 is TGCAGCGCTAAGGTTGGGGATACGCAGTATTTT. Its translation: CSAKVGDTQYF.